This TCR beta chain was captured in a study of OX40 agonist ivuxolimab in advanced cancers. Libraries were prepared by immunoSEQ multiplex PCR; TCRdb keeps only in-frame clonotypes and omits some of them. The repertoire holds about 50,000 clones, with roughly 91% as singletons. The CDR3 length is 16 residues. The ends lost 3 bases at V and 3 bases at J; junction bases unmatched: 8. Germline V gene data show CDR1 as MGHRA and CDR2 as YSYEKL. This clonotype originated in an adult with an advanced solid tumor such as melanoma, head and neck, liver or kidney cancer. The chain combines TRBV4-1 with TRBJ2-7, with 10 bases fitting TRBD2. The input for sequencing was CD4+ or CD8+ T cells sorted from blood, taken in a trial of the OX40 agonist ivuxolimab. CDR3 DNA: TGCGCCAGCAGCCATGGAGCGGGAGGGATACTCTACGAGCAGTACTTC. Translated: CASSHGAGGILYEQYF.